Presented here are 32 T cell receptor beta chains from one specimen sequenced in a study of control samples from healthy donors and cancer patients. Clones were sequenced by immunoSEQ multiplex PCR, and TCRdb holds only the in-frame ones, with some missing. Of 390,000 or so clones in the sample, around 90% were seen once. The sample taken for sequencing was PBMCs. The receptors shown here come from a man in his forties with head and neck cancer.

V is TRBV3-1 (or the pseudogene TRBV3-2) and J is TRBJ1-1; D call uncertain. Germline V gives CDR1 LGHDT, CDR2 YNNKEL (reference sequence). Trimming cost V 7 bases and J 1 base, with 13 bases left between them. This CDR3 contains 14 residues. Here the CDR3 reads CASTHSWENTEAFF. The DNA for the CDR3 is TGTGCCAGCACCCACTCCTGGGAGAACACTGAAGCTTTCTTT.

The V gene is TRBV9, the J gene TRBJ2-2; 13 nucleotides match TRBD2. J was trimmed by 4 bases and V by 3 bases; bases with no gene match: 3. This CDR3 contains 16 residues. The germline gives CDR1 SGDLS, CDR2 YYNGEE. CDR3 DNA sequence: TGTGCCAGCAGCGGGACTAGCGGGAGCGGCACCGGGGAGCTGTTTTTT. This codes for CASSGTSGSGTGELFF.

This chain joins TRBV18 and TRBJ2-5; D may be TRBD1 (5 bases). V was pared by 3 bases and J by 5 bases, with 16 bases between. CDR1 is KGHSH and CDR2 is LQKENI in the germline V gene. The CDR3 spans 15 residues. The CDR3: CASSPRQGEGETQYF. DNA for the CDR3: TGTGCCAGCTCACCGAGGCAGGGCGAAGGGGAGACCCAGTACTTC.

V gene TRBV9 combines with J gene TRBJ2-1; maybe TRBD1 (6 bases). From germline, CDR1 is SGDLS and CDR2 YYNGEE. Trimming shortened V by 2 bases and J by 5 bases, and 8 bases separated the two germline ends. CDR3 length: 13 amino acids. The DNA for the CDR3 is TGTGCCAGCAGCGTGGACAGCAACAATGAGCAGTTCTTC. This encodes CASSVDSNNEQFF.

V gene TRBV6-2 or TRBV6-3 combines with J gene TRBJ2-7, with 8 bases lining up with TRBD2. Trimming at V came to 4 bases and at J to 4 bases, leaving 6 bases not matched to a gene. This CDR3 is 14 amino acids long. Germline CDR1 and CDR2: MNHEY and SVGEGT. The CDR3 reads CASSLERERYEQYF. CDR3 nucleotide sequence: TGTGCCAGCAGTTTAGAGCGGGAGAGGTACGAGCAGTACTTC.

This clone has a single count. Here the CDR3 DNA reads TGTGCCAGCAGTGAAGGACCCACTCTTGAGCAGTTCTTC. It yields the protein CASSEGPTLEQFF. The chain employs TRBV6-1 and TRBJ2-1; D remains ambiguous. V shed 1 base and J shed 9 bases, with 10 bases lying between them. Looked up from germline, CDR1 is MNHNS and CDR2 is SASEGT. This CDR3 is built from 13 residues.

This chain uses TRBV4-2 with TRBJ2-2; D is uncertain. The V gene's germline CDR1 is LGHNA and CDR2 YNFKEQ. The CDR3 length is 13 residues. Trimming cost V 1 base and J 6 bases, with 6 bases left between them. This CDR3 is CASSQGHSGELFF. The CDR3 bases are TGTGCCAGCAGCCAAGGTCATTCCGGGGAGCTGTTTTTT.

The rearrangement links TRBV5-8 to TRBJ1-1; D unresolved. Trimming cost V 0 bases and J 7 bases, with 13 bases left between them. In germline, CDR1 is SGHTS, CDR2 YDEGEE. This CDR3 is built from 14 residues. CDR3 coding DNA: TGTGCCAGCAGCTTGGGTTCAGCGGTATTTGAAGCTTTCTTT. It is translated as CASSLGSAVFEAFF.

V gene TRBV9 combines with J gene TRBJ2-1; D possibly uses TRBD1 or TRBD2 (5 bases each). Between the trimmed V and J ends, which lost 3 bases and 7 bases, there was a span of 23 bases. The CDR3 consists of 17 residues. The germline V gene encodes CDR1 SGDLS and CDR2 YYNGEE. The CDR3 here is CASSEAGRVETWNEQFF. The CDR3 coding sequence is TGTGCCAGCAGCGAGGCAGGGCGGGTCGAAACATGGAATGAGCAGTTCTTC. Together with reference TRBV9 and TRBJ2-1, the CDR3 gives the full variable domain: DSGVTQTPKHLITATGQRVTLRCSPRSGDLSVYWYQQSLDQGLQFLIQYYNGEERAKGNILERFSAQQFPDLHSELNLSSLELGDSALYFCASSEAGRVETWNEQFFGPGTRLTVL.

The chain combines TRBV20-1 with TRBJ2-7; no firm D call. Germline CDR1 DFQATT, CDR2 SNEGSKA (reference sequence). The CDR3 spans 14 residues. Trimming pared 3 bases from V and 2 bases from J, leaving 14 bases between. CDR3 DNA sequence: TGCAGTGCTAGTGGGCAGGCATACCCCTACGAGCAGTACTTC. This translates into CSASGQAYPYEQYF.

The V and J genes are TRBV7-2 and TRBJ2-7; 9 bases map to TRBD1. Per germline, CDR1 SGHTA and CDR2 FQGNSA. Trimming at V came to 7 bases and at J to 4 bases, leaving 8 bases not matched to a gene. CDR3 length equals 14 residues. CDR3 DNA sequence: TGTGCCAGCACCTATGGGACAGGGTCTTACGAGCAGTACTTC. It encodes CASTYGTGSYEQYF.

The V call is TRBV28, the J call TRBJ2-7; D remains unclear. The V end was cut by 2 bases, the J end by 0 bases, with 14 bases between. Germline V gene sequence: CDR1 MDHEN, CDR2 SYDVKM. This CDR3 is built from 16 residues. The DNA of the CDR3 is TGTGCCAGCAGTTTAAAAGTCAAGGTCGGCTCCTACGAGCAGTACTTC. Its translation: CASSLKVKVGSYEQYF. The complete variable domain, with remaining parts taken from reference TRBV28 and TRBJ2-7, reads DVKVTQSSRYLVKRTGEKVFLECVQDMDHENMFWYRQDPGLGLRLIYFSYDVKMKEKGDIPEGYSVSREKKERFSLILESASTNQTSMYLCASSLKVKVGSYEQYFGPGTRLTVT.

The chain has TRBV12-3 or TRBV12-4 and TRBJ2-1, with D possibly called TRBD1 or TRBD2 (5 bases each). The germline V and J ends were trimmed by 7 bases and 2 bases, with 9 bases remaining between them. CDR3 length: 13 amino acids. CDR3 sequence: CASTGDAYNEQFF. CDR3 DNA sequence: TGTGCCAGCACCGGGGACGCCTACAATGAGCAGTTCTTC.

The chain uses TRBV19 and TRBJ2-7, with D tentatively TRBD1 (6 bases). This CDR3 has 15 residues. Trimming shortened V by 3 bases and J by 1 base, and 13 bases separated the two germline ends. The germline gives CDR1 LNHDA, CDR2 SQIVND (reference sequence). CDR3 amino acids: CASSIASDRSYEQYF. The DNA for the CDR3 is TGTGCCAGTAGTATTGCTTCCGACAGGTCCTACGAGCAGTACTTC.

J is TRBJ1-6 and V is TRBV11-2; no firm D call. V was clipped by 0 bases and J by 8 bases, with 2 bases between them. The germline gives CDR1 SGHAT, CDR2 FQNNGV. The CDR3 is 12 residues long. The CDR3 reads CASSLDYSPLHF. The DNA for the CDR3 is TGTGCCAGCAGCTTAGATTATTCACCCCTCCACTTT.

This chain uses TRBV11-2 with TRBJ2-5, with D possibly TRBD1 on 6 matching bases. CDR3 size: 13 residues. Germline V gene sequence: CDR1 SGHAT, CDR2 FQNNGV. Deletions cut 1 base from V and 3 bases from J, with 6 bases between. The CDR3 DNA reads TGTGCCAGCAGCTTAGGGACAGAAGAGACCCAGTACTTC. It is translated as CASSLGTEETQYF.

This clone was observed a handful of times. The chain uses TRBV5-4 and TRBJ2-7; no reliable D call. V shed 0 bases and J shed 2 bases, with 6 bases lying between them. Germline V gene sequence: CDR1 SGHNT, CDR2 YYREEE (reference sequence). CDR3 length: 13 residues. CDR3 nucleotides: TGTGCCAGCAGCTTGGATGTCCCCTACGAGCAGTACTTC. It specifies CASSLDVPYEQYF.

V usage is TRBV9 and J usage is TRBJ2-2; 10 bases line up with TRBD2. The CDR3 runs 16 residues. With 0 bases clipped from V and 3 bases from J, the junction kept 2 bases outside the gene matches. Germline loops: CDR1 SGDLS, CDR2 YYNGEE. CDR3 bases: TGTGCCAGCAGCGTAGTTAGCGGGAGGTACACCGGGGAGCTGTTTTTT. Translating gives CASSVVSGRYTGELFF.

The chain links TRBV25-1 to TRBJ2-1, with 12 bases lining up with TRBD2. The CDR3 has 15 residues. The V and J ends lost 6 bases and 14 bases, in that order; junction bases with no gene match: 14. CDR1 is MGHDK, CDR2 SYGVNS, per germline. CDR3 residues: CASSPPGLAGGKEFF. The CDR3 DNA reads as TGTGCCAGCAGCCCCCCGGGGCTAGCGGGGGGGAAGGAGTTCTTC.

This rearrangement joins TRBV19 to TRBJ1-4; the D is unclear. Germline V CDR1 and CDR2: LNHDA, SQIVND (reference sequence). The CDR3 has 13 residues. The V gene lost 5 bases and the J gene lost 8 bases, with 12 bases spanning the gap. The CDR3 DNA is TGTGCCAGTAGTGAGAGTACTGGGGAAAAACTGTTTTTT. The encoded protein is CASSESTGEKLFF.

The CDR3 DNA reads TGTGCCAGCAGTGGGGGACAGGGTGGCAATCAGCCCCAGCATTTT. It codes for CASSGGQGGNQPQHF. V is TRBV2 and J is TRBJ1-5; 9 nucleotides agree with TRBD1. Trimming at V came to 4 bases and at J to 2 bases, leaving 3 bases not matched to a gene. CDR1 is SNHLY and CDR2 is FYNNEI in the germline V gene. CDR3 size: 15 residues. Drawing the rest from reference TRBV2 and TRBJ1-5, the complete variable domain is EPEVTQTPSHQVTQMGQEVILRCVPISNHLYFYWYRQILGQKVEFLVSFYNNEISEKSEIFDDQFSVERPDGSNFTLKIRSTKLEDSAMYFCASSGGQGGNQPQHFGDGTRLSIL.

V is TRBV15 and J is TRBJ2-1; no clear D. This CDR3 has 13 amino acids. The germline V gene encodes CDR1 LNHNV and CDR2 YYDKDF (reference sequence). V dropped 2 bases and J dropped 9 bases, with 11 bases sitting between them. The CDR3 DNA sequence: TGTGCCACCAGCAGACGACAAGGTACTGAGCAGTTCTTC. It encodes CATSRRQGTEQFF.

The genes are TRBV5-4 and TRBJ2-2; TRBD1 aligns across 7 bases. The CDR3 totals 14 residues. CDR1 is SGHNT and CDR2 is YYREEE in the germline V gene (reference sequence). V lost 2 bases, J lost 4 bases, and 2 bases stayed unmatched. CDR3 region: CASSFRQGTGELFF. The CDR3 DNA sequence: TGTGCCAGCAGCTTCCGACAGGGCACCGGGGAGCTGTTTTTT.

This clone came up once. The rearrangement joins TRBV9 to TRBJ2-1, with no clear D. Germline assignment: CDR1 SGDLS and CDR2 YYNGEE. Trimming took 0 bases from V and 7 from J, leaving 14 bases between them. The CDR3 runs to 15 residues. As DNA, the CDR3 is TGTGCCAGCAGCGTAGCGCCGGTGTTATGGAATGAGCAGTTCTTC. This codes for CASSVAPVLWNEQFF.

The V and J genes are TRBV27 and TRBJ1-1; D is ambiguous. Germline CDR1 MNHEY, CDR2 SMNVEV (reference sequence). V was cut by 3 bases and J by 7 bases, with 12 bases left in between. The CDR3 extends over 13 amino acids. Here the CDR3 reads CASSFQARYEAFF. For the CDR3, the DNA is TGTGCCAGCAGTTTCCAGGCTCGATATGAAGCTTTCTTT.

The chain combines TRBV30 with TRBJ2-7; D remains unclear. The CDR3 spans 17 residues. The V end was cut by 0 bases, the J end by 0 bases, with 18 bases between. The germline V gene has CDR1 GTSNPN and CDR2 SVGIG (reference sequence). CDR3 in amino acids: CAWSVLLVYGSSYEQYF. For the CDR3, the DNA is TGTGCCTGGAGTGTACTGCTAGTGTATGGAAGCTCCTACGAGCAGTACTTC. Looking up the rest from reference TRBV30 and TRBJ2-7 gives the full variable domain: SQTIHQWPATLVQPVGSPLSLECTVEGTSNPNLYWYRQAAGRGLQLLFYSVGIGQISSEVPQNLSASRPQDRQFILSSKKLLLSDSGFYLCAWSVLLVYGSSYEQYFGPGTRLTVT.

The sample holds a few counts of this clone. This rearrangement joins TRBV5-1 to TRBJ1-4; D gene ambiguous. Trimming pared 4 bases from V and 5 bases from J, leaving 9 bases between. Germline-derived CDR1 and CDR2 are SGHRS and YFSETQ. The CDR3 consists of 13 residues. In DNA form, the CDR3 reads TGCGCCAGCAGCCTTTGGTTGAATGAAAAACTGTTTTTT. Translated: CASSLWLNEKLFF.

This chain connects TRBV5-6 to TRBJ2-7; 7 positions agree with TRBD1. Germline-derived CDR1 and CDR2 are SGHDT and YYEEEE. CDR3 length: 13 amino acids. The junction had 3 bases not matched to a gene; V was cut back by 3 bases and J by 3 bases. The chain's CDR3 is CASSSGTVYEQYF. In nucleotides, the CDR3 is TGTGCCAGCAGCTCTGGGACAGTCTACGAGCAGTACTTC.

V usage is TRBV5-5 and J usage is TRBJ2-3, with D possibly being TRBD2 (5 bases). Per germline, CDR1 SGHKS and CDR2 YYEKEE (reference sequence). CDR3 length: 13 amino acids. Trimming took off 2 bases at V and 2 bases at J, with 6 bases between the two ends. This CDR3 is CASSFDYTDTQYF. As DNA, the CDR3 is TGTGCCAGCAGCTTCGACTACACAGATACGCAGTATTTT. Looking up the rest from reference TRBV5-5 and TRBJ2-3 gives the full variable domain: DAGVTQSPTHLIKTRGQQVTLRCSPISGHKSVSWYQQVLGQGPQFIFQYYEKEERGRGNFPDRFSARQFPNYSSELNVNALLLGDSALYLCASSFDYTDTQYFGPGTRLTVL.

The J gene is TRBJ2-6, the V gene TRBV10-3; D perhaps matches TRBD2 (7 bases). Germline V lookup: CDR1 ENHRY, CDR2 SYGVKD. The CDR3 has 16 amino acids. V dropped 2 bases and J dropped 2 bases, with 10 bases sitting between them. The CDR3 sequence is CAISEGGGPGANVLTF. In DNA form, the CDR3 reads TGTGCCATCAGTGAGGGGGGGGGCCCTGGGGCCAACGTCCTGACTTTC.

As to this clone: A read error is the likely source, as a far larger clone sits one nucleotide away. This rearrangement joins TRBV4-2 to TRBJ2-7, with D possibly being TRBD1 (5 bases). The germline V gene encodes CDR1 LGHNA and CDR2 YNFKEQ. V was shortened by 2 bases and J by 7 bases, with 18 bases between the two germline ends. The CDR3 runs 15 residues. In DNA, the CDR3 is TGTGCCAGCAGCCAAAATGTTCAGGGCGTGGGGGAGCAGTACTTC. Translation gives CASSQNVQGVGEQYF.

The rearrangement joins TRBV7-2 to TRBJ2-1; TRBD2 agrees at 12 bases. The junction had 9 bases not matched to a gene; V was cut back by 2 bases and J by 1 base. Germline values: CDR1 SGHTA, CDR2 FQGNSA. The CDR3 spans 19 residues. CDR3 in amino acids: CASSLFPSGGAVSYNEQFF. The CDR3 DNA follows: TGTGCCAGCAGCTTATTCCCTAGCGGGGGGGCCGTTTCCTACAATGAGCAGTTCTTC.